This TCR beta chain was found in a study of Graves' ophthalmopathy and Graves' hyperthyroidism. This clonotype was recorded a few times. Its specificity is not known. From germline, CDR1 is MGHDK and CDR2 SYGVNS. J was trimmed by 5 bases and V by 5 bases; bases with no gene match: 17. CDR3 length: 18 residues. Using RNA transcripts, the TCR beta CDR3 regions were amplified. An opening RT-PCR round employed HTBI primers and preceded a second-round multiplex PCR. A single record per CDR3 protein comes from TCRdb applying MiXCR to the multiplex PCR reads. The sample gives approximately 1.2 million distinct CDR3 sequences, about 35% of which show up once; around 10% is in the top ten. Aged 18 to 65, the patients with hyperthyroidism had under 2 months' duration and were newly diagnosed. Study-level results: Blood was where most expanded thyroid clonotypes above 0.001 frequency also turned up. The model flagged ophthalmopathy progression at 65% to 71% sensitivity and around 72% specificity. Researchers report that a 13-signature model separated ophthalmopathy from stable hyperthyroidism, posting around 90% sensitivity and 75% to 84% specificity.

Input material: peripheral blood or thyroid tissue (not recorded which). J is TRBJ1-5 and V is TRBV25-1, with 8 bases aligning to TRBD1. This receptor was taken from an adult man with Graves' hyperthyroidism. CDR3 nucleotide sequence: TGTGCCAGCAGTTTCTGTCGTTGTAGACAGGGGCTCCATCAGCCCCAGCATTTT. This gives the protein CASSFCRCRQGLHQPQHF.